This is a list of T cell receptor beta chains from one sample in a study of cytomegalovirus exposure and HLA in healthy donors. Clones were read by immunoSEQ multiplex PCR, and TCRdb kept only the in-frame ones, dropping some. The data hold about 130,000 clones, with 70% to 85% observed a single time. Sequenced: PBMCs. The receptor source for this set is a man aged 30 to 39 in good health and CMV-seropositive. The CDR3 runs from the conserved cysteine through the conserved F or W. Each record gives: D gene, J gene, clone size, V gene, CDR3 protein, CDR3 DNA. The D gene is left open where the match is weak. Not every row has a clone size; where given, it reads once, few, many or a size class.

>.|TRBJ2-7|.|TRBV9
CASSVESVRGEQYF
TGTGCCAGCAGCGTAGAGAGTGTCAGAGGAGAGCAGTACTTC
>.|TRBJ1-2|.|TRBV7-9
CASSFGQLGYGYTF
TGTGCCAGCAGCTTTGGACAGTTAGGCTATGGCTACACCTTC
>.|TRBJ2-2|.|TRBV28
CASSLSGHNTGELFF
TGTGCCAGCAGTTTATCGGGACATAACACCGGGGAGCTGTTTTTT
>.|TRBJ2-7|.|TRBV4-2
CASSQDGTPVYEQYF
TGTGCCAGCAGCCAAGATGGGACACCAGTCTACGAGCAGTACTTC
>.|TRBJ1-5|.|TRBV6-5
CASSYSTGSQPQHF
TGTGCCAGCAGTTACAGCACAGGTAGTCAGCCCCAGCATTTT
>.|TRBJ1-1|.|TRBV18
CASSPLVTEAFF
TGTGCCAGCTCACCGTTAGTAACTGAAGCTTTCTTT
>.|TRBJ2-7|.|TRBV9
CASSVGGAGVDEQYF
TGTGCCAGCAGCGTAGGAGGGGCAGGGGTCGACGAGCAGTACTTC
>.|TRBJ1-4|.|TRBV25-1
CASSEGVRYGKGEKLFF
TGTGCCAGCAGTGAGGGCGTGAGGTATGGGAAGGGGGAAAAACTGTTTTTT
>TRBD1|TRBJ1-3|.|TRBV9
CASSLREGQGASAGNTIYF
TGTGCCAGCAGCCTTAGGGAGGGGCAGGGGGCGAGCGCTGGAAACACCATATATTTT
>TRBD2|TRBJ2-1|once|TRBV5-4
CASSLGGVGGDEQFF
TGTGCCAGCAGCTTGGGAGGCGTGGGGGGGGATGAGCAGTTCTTC
>TRBD2|TRBJ2-5|.|TRBV7-3
CASSSGGSGHQETQYF
TGTGCCAGCAGCTCCGGCGGTAGCGGGCACCAAGAGACCCAGTACTTC
>TRBD1|TRBJ1-3|.|TRBV5-1
CASSSRTGDSGNTIYF
TGCGCCAGCAGTTCGAGGACAGGGGACTCTGGAAACACCATATATTTT
>TRBD1|TRBJ1-2|.|TRBV5-4
CASSPDRTYGYTF
TGTGCCAGCAGCCCGGACAGGACCTATGGCTACACCTTC
>.|TRBJ2-7|once|TRBV5-1
CASSVQEGYEQYF
TGCGCCAGCAGCGTCCAAGAGGGCTACGAGCAGTACTTC
>TRBD1|TRBJ2-7|.|TRBV11-3
CASSLTGGDNEQYF
TGTGCCAGCAGCTTAACAGGGGGAGACAACGAGCAGTACTTC
>.|TRBJ2-3|.|TRBV11-2
CASRSTDTQYF
TGTGCCAGCAGATCGACAGATACGCAGTATTTT
>.|TRBJ1-1|once|TRBV18
CASSPPGGWSVMNTEAFF
TGTGCCAGCTCACCACCCGGGGGGTGGTCGGTGATGAACACTGAAGCTTTCTTT
>TRBD2|TRBJ2-3|.|TRBV4-1
CASSQDPQTSGGADTQYF
TGCGCCAGCAGCCAAGATCCCCAGACTAGCGGGGGGGCAGATACGCAGTATTTT
>.|TRBJ1-3|.|TRBV10-2
CASSESRSGNTIYF
TGCGCCAGCAGTGAGTCGAGGTCGGGAAACACCATATATTTT
>.|TRBJ2-1|once|TRBV29-1
CSVQRDNEQFF
TGCAGCGTTCAGCGGGACAATGAGCAGTTCTTC
>.|TRBJ2-7|.|TRBV12-5
CASGRNDNRAQPYEQYF
TGTGCTAGTGGGAGGAACGATAACAGGGCTCAACCGTACGAGCAGTACTTC
>.|TRBJ1-5|.|TRBV10-1
CASSEAGGDQPQHF
TGCGCCAGCAGTGAGGCTGGGGGCGATCAGCCCCAGCATTTT
>TRBD2|TRBJ2-1|.|TRBV29-1
CSVESPSGSYEQFF
TGCAGCGTTGAATCGCCTAGCGGGAGCTATGAGCAGTTCTTC
>.|TRBJ2-2|.|TRBV10-2
CASSEASPTGELFF
TGCGCCAGCAGTGAGGCGAGCCCAACCGGGGAGCTGTTTTTT
>.|TRBJ1-1|once|TRBV6-1
CASSEGPGHVEAFF
TGTGCCAGCAGTGAAGGCCCGGGACACGTTGAAGCTTTCTTT
>.|TRBJ2-7|.|TRBV7-9
CASTPGGTSYEQYF
TGTGCCAGCACCCCTGGGGGCACTTCCTACGAGCAGTACTTC
>.|TRBJ1-2|.|TRBV19
CASSIDIGVLQGGYTF
TGTGCCAGTAGTATAGATATCGGGGTCCTCCAAGGAGGCTACACCTTC
>.|TRBJ1-2|few|TRBV2
CASSSTTGIRGYTF
TGTGCCAGCAGTTCGACGACAGGAATTAGAGGCTACACCTTC
>TRBD2|TRBJ2-1|.|TRBV10-3
CAIRGGTDYNEQFF
TGTGCCATCAGGGGGGGGACGGATTACAATGAGCAGTTCTTC
>.|TRBJ2-7|.|TRBV13
CASSLAGEGHEQYF
TGTGCCAGCAGCTTAGCGGGAGAGGGACACGAGCAGTACTTC
>TRBD2|TRBJ2-1|.|TRBV7-3
CASSSGLAAYNEQFF
TGTGCCAGCAGCTCCGGACTAGCGGCATACAATGAGCAGTTCTTC
>.|TRBJ2-6|.|TRBV15
CATSRFSSGANVLTF
TGTGCCACCAGCAGATTTAGCTCTGGGGCCAACGTCCTGACTTTC
>.|TRBJ1-1|.|TRBV5-1
CASSLSGRNTEAFF
TGCGCCAGCAGCTTGAGTGGGAGGAACACTGAAGCTTTCTTT
>.|TRBJ2-3|.|TRBV7-9
CASSLISGGITDTQYF
TGTGCCAGCAGCTTAATTTCGGGCGGGATCACAGATACGCAGTATTTT
>TRBD1|TRBJ1-1|.|TRBV7-6
CASSLGTGWNTEAFF
TGTGCCAGCAGCTTGGGGACAGGGTGGAACACTGAAGCTTTCTTT
>TRBD2|TRBJ2-2|once|TRBV25-1
CASGKTSGGARTGELFF
TGTGCCAGCGGGAAGACTAGCGGGGGGGCCCGGACCGGGGAGCTGTTTTTT
>TRBD2|TRBJ2-1|once|TRBV9
CASSSGGGRRNNEQFF
TGTGCCAGCAGCTCCGGGGGGGGGAGGAGGAACAATGAGCAGTTCTTC
>.|TRBJ1-2|.|TRBV19
CASSSSNYGYTF
TGTGCCAGTAGTTCGAGTAACTATGGCTACACCTTC
>TRBD2|TRBJ2-3|once|TRBV5-1
CASSLSRSGMTQTTQYF
TGCGCCAGCAGCCTAAGTAGGAGCGGGATGACTCAGACCACGCAGTATTTT
>.|TRBJ1-1|once|TRBV7-8
CASSPQSWTEAFF
TGTGCCAGCAGCCCCCAGTCCTGGACAGAGGCTTTCTTT
>.|TRBJ2-7|.|TRBV19
CASSLSVSYEQYF
TGTGCCAGTAGTTTGAGCGTCTCCTACGAGCAGTACTTC
>TRBD1|TRBJ2-6|.|TRBV5-8
CASSMGRDRGYGANVLTF
TGTGCCAGCAGCATGGGCAGGGACAGGGGGTATGGGGCCAACGTCCTGACTTTC
>.|TRBJ1-1|.|TRBV27
CASRDSYTEAFF
TGTGCCAGCAGGGACAGTTACACTGAAGCTTTCTTT
>TRBD1|TRBJ1-1|.|TRBV6-5
CASSRQGIEAFF
TGTGCCAGCAGCCGACAGGGCATTGAAGCTTTCTTT
>.|TRBJ2-7|.|TRBV29-1
CSVLQGTSSYEQYF
TGCAGCGTCTTACAGGGTACGAGCTCCTACGAGCAGTACTTC
>.|TRBJ1-5|.|TRBV2
CASRQTGNQPQHF
TGTGCCAGCAGGCAGACAGGAAATCAGCCCCAGCATTTT
>TRBD2|TRBJ2-2|.|TRBV7-8
CASTLLATGELFF
TGTGCCAGCACCCTACTAGCGACCGGGGAGCTGTTTTTT
>.|TRBJ1-4|.|TRBV18
CASSLTLNEKLFF
TGTGCCAGCTCACTTACATTAAATGAAAAACTGTTTTTT
>TRBD1|TRBJ1-4|.|TRBV7-8
CASSFGKTGVPQKLFF
TGTGCCAGCAGCTTCGGAAAAACAGGGGTACCTCAAAAACTGTTTTTT
>TRBD2|TRBJ2-1|.|TRBV5-1
CASRTGTRLSPWNEQFF
TGCGCCAGCAGAACCGGGACTAGGCTTAGCCCTTGGAATGAGCAGTTCTTC
>.|TRBJ2-4|few|TRBV7-2
CASSSTELAKNIQYF
TGTGCCAGCAGCTCCACAGAGTTAGCCAAAAACATTCAGTACTTC
>TRBD1|TRBJ2-1|.|TRBV5-1
CASREGTGNNEQFF
TGCGCCAGCAGAGAGGGGACAGGTAACAATGAGCAGTTCTTC